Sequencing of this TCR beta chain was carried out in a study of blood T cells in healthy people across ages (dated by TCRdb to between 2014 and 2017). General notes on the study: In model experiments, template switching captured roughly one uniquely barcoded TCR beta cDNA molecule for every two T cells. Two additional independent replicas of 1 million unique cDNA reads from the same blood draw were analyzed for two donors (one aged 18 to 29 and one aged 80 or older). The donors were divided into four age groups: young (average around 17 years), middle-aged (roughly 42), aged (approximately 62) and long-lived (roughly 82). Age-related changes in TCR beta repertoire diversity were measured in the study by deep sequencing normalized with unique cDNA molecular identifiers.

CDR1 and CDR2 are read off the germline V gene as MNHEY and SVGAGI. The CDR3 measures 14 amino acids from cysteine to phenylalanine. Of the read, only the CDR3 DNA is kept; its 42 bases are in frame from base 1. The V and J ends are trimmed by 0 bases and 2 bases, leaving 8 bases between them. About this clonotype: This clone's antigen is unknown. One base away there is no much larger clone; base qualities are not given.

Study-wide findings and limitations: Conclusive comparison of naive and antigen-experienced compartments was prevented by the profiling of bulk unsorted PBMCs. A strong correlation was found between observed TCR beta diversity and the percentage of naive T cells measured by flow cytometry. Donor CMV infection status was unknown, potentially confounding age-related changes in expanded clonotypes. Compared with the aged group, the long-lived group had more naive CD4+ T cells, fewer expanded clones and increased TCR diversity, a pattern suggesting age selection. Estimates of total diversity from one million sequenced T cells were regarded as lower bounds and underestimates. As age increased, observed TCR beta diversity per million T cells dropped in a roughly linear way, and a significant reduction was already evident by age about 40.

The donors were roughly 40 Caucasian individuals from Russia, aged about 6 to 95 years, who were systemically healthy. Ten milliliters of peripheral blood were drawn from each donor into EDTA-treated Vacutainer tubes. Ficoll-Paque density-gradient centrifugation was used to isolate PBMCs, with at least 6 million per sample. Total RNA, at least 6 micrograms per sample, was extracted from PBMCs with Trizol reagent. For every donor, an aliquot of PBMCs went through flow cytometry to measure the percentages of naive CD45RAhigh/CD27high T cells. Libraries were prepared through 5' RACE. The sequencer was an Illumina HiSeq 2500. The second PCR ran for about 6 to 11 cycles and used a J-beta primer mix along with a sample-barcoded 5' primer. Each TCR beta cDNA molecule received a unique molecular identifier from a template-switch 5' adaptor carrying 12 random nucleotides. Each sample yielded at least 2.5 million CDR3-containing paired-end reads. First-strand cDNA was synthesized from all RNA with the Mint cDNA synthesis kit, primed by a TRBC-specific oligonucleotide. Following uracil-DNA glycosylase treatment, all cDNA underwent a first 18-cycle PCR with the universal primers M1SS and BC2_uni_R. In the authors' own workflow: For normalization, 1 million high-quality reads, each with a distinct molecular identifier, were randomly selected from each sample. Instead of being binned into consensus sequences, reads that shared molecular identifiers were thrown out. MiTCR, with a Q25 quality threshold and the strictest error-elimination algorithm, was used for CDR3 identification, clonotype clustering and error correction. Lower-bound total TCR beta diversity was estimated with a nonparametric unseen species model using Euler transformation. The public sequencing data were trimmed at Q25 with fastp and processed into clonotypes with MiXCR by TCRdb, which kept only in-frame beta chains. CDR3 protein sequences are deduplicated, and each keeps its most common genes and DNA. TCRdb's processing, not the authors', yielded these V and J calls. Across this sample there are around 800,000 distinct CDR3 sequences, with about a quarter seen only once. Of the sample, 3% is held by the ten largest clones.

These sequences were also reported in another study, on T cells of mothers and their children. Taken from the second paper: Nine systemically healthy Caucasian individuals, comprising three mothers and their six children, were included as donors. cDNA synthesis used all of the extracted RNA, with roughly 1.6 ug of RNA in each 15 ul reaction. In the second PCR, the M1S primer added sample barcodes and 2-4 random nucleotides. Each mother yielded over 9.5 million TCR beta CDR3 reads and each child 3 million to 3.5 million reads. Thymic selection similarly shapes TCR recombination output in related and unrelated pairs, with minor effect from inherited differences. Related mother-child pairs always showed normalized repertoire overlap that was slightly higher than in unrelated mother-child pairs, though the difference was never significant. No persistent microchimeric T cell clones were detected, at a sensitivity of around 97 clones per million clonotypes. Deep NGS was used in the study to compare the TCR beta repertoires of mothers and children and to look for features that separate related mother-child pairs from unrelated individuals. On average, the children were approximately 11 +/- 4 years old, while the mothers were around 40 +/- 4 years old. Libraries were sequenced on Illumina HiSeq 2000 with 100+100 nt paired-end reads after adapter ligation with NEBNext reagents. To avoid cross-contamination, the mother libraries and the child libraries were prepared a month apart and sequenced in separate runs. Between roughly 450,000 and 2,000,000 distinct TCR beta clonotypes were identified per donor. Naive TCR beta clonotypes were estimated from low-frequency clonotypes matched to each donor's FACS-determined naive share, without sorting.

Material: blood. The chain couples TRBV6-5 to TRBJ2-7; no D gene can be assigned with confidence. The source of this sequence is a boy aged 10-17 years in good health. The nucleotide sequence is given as TGTGCCAGCAGTTACTCGGGCAGGACCTACGAGCAGTACTTC. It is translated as CASSYSGRTYEQYF.